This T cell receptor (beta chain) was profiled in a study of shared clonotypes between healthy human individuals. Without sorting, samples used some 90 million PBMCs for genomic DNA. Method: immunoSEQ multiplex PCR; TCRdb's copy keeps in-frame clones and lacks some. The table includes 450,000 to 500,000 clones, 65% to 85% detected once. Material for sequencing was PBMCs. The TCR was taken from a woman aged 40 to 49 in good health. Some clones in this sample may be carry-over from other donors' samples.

The CDR3 is CASSYWRGSVDTQYF. CDR3 bases: TGTGCCAGCAGTTATTGGCGCGGGAGTGTGGATACGCAGTATTTT. V is TRBV6-5 and J is TRBJ2-3, with TRBD2 matching over 7 bases. V was pared by 3 bases and J by 6 bases, with 9 bases of the junction left unmatched. Germline CDR1 and CDR2: MNHEY and SVGAGI. The CDR3 extends over 15 amino acids.